This TCR beta chain came from a study of blood T cell repertoires in COVID-19. Overall study context: Samples came from the United States, Italy and Spain, spanning acute and convalescent COVID-19.

This clone was counted once. Trimming cost V 5 bases and J 5 bases, with 12 bases left between them. CDR1 is SGHVS, CDR2 FNYEAQ, per germline. The CDR3 totals 14 residues. Clones were read by immunoSEQ multiplex PCR, and TCRdb kept only the in-frame ones, dropping some. The sample contains 200,000 to 250,000 clones, about four fifths of which appear only once. Sample: PBMCs or T cells enriched from blood (not recorded which). The receptor's source is a woman aged 60 to 75 who had recovered from COVID-19. V usage is TRBV7-6 and J usage is TRBJ1-4; D is uncertain. The CDR3 DNA is TGTGCCAGCAGCCCCAGTGGTTTCAATGAAAAACTGTTTTTT. As protein: CASSPSGFNEKLFF.